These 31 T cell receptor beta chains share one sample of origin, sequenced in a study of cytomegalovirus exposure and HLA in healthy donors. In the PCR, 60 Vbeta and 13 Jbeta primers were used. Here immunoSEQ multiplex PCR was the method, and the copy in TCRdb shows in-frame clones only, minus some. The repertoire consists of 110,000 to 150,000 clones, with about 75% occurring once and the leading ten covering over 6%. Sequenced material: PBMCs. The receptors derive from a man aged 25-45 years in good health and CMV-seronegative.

The CDR3: CASSQGPGRANIQYF. The CDR3 bases are TGCGCCAGCAGCCAAGGACCCGGGAGGGCAAACATTCAGTACTTC. This chain joins TRBV4-1 and TRBJ2-4; 8 bases align to TRBD2. The CDR3 totals 15 residues. Losses at the gene ends were 1 base for V and 6 bases for J; bases not matched to a gene: 5. The V gene's germline CDR1 is MGHRA and CDR2 YSYEKL.

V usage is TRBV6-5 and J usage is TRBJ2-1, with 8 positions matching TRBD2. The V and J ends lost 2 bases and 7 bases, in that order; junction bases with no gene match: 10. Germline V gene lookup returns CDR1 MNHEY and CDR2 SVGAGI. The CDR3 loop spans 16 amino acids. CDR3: CASSYSSGGAGNEQFF. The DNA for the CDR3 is TGTGCCAGCAGTTACAGTTCGGGGGGGGCTGGGAATGAGCAGTTCTTC.

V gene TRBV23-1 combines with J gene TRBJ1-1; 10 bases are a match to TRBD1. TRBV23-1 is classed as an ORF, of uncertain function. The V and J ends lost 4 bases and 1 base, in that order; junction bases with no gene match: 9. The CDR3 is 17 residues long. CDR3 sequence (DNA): TGCGCCAGCAGTCGCGGGACAGGGGAATCGGAGAACACTGAAGCTTTCTTT. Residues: CASSRGTGESENTEAFF.

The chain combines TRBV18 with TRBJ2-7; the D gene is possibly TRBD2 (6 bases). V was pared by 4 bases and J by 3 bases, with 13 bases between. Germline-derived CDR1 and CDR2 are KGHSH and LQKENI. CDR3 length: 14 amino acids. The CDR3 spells CASSLPGLNYEQYF. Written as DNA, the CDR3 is TGTGCCAGCTCACTCCCGGGACTCAACTACGAGCAGTACTTC.

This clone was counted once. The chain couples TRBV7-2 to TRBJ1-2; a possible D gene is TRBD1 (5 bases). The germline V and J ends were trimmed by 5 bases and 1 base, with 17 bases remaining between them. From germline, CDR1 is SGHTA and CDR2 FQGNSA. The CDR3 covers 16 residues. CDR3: CASSHDLRDFNYGYTF. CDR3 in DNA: TGTGCCAGCAGCCATGACTTGCGGGACTTTAACTATGGCTACACCTTC.

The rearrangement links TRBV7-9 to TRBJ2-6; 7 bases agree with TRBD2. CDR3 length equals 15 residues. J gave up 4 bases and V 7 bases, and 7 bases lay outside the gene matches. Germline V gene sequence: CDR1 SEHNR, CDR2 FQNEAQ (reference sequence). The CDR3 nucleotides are TGTGCCAGCATCCCCCTACTAGCGGGGGCCAACGTCCTGACTTTC. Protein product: CASIPLLAGANVLTF.

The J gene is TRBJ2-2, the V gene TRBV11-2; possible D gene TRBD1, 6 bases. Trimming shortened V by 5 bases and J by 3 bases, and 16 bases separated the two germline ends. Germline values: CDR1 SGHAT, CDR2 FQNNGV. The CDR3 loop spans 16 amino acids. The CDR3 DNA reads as TGTGCCAGCAGCCGAGATGGGGCAGGGGACACCGGGGAGCTGTTTTTT. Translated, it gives CASSRDGAGDTGELFF.

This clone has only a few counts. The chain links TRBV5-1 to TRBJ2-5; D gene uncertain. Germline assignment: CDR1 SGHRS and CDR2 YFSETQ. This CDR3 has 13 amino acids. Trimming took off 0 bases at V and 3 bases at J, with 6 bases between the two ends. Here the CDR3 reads CASSLASEETQYF. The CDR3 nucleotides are TGCGCCAGCAGCTTGGCGTCCGAAGAGACCCAGTACTTC.

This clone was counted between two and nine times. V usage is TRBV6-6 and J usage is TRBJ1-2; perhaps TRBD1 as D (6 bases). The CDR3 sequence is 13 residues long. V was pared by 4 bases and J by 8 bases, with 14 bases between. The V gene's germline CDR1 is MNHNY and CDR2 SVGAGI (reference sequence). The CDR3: CASSFTGYGGYTF. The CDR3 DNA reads TGTGCCAGCAGTTTCACAGGGTACGGCGGCTACACCTTC.

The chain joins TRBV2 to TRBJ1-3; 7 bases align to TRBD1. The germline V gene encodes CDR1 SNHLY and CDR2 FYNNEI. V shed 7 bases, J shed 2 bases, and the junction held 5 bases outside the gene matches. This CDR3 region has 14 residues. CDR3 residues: CASTQGIAGNTIYF. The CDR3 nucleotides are TGTGCCAGCACACAGGGGATCGCTGGAAACACCATATATTTT.

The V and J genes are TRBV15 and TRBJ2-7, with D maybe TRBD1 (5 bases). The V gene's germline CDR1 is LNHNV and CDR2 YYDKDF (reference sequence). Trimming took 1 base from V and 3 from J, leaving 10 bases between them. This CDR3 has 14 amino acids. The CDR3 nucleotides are TGTGCCACCAGCAGAGTGGAGACAGACTACGAGCAGTACTTC. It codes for CATSRVETDYEQYF.

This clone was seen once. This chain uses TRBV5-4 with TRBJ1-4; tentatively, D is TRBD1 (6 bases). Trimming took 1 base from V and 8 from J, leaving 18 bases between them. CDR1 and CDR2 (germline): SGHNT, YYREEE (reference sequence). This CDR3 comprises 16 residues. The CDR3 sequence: CASSLSLGAKTEKLFF. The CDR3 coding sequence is TGTGCCAGCAGCTTGTCGTTGGGGGCAAAAACCGAAAAACTGTTTTTT. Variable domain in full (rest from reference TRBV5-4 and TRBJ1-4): ETGVTQSPTHLIKTRGQQVTLRCSSQSGHNTVSWYQQALGQGPQFIFQYYREEENGRGNFPPRFSGLQFPNYSSELNVNALELDDSALYLCASSLSLGAKTEKLFFGSGTQLSVL.

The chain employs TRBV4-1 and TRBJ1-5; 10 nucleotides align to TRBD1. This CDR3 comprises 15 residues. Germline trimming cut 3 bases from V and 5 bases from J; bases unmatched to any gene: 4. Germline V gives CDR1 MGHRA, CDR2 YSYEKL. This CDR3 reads CASSQDRGNDQPQHF. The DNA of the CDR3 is TGCGCCAGCAGCCAGGACAGGGGGAACGATCAGCCCCAGCATTTT.

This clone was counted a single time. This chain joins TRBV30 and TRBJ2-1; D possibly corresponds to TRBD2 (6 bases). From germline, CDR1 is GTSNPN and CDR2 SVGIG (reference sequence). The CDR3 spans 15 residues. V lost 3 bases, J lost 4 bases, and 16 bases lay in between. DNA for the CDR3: TGTGCCTGGAGACCCTTTAGCGGATTTTACAATGAGCAGTTCTTC. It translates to CAWRPFSGFYNEQFF. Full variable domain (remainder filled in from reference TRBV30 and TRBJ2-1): SQTIHQWPATLVQPVGSPLSLECTVEGTSNPNLYWYRQAAGRGLQLLFYSVGIGQISSEVPQNLSASRPQDRQFILSSKKLLLSDSGFYLCAWRPFSGFYNEQFFGPGTRLTVL.

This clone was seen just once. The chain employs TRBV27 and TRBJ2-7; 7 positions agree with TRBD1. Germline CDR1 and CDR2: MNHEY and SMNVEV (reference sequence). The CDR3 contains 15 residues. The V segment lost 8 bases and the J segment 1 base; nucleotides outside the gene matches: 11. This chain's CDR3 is CASGALGTASYEQYF. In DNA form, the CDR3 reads TGTGCCAGCGGTGCCCTCGGGACAGCTTCCTACGAGCAGTACTTC.

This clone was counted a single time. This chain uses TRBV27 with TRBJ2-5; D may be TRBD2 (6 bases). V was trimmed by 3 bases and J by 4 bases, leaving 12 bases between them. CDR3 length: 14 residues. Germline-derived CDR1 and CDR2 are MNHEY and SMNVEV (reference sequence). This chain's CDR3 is CASSFWGVGETQYF. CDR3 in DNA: TGTGCCAGCAGTTTCTGGGGGGTCGGAGAGACCCAGTACTTC.

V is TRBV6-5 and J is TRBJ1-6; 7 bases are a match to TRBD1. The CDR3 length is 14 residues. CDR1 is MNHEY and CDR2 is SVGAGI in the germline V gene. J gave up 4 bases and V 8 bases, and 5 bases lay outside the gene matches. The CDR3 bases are TGTGCCAGCTCCGGGACAGTTTATAATTCACCCCTCCACTTT. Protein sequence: CASSGTVYNSPLHF.

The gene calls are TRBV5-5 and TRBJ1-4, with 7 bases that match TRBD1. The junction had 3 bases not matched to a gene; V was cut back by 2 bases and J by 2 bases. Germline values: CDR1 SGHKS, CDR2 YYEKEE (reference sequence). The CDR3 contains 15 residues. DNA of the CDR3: TGTGCCAGCAGCTTCGGGACAGTTACTAATGAAAAACTGTTTTTT. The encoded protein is CASSFGTVTNEKLFF.

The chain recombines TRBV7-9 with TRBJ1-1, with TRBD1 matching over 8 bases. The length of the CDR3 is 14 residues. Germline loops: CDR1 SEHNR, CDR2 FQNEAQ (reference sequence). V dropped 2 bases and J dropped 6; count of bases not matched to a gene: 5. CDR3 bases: TGTGCCAGCAGCTTACCAGGGGGCAGCGCTGAAGCTTTCTTT. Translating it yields CASSLPGGSAEAFF.

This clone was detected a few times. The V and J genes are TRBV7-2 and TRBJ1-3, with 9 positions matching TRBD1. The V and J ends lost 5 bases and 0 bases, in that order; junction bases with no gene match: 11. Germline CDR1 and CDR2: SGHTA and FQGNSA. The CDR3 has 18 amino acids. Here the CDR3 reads CASSPGIRTGDSGNTIYF. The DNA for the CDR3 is TGTGCCAGCAGCCCAGGTATAAGGACAGGGGACTCTGGAAACACCATATATTTT.

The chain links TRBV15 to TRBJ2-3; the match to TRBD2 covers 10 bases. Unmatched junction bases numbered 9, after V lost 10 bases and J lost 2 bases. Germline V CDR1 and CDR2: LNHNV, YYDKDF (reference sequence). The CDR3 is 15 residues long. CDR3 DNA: TGTGCCATCCCTACTAGCGGGGCTCCCACAGATACGCAGTATTTT. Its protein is CAIPTSGAPTDTQYF. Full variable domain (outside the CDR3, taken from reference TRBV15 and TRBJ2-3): DAMVIQNPRYQVTQFGKPVTLSCSQTLNHNVMYWYQQKSSQAPKLLFHYYDKDFNNEADTPDNFQSRRPNTSFCFLDIRSPGLGDTAMYLCAIPTSGAPTDTQYFGPGTRLTVL.

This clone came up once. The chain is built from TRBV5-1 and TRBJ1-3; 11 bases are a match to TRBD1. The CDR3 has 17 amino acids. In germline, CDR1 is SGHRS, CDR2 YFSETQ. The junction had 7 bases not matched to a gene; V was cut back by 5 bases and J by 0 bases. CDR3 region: CASSPGTGGVSGNTIYF. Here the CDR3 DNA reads TGCGCCAGCAGTCCCGGGACAGGGGGGGTCTCTGGAAACACCATATATTTT.

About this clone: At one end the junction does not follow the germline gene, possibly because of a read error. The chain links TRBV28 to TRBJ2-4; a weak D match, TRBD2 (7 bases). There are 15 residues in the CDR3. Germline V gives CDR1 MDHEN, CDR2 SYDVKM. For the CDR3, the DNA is TGTGCCAGCAGTCTAGGGGGGGGTGCCAAAAACAGTCAGTACTTC. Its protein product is CASSLGGGAKNSQYF.

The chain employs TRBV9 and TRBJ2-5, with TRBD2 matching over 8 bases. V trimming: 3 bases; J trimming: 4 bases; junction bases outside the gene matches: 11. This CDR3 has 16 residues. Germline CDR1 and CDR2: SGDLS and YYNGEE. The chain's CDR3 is CASSEPGPGGGETQYF. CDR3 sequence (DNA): TGTGCCAGCAGCGAGCCGGGACCGGGAGGGGGAGAGACCCAGTACTTC.

CDR3 nucleotide sequence: TGTGCCAGCAGCTGGGGAGGCACAGATACGCAGTATTTT. This translates into CASSWGGTDTQYF. The chain uses TRBV7-3 and TRBJ2-3, with D maybe TRBD2 (5 bases). V gave up 4 bases and J gave up 1 base, with 6 bases separating them. The germline gives CDR1 SGHTA, CDR2 FQGTGA. CDR3 length: 13 residues.

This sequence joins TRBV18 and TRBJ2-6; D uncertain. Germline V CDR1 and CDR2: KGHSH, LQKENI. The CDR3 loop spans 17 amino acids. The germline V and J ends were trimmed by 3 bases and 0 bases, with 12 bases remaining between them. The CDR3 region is CASSPPYESSGANVLTF. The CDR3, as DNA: TGTGCCAGCTCACCCCCTTATGAGAGCTCTGGGGCCAACGTCCTGACTTTC.

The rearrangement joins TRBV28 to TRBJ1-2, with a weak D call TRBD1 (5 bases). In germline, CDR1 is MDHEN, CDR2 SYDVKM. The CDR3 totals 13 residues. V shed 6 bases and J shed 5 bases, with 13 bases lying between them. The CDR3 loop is CASSLKTAYGYTF. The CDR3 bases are TGTGCCAGCAGCCTAAAGACAGCATATGGCTACACCTTC.

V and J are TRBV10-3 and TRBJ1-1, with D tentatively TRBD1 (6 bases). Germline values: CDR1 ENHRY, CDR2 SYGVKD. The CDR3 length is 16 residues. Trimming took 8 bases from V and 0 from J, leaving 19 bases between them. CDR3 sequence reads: CAIGDKSEGVNTEAFF. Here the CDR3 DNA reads TGTGCCATCGGCGACAAGAGCGAGGGGGTGAACACTGAAGCTTTCTTT.

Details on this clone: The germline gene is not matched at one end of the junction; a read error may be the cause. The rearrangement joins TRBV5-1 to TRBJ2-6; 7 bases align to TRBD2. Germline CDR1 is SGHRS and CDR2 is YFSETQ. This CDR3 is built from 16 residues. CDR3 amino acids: CASSLERGGGANGLTF. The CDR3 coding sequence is TGCGCCAGCAGCTTGGAGCGGGGTGGTGGGGCCAACGGCCTGACTTTC.

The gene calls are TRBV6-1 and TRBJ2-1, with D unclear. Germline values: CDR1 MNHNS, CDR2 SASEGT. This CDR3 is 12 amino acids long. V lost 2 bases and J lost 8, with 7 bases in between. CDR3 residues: CASSEFRYEQFF. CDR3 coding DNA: TGTGCCAGCAGTGAATTTAGATATGAGCAGTTCTTC.

Here the CDR3 DNA reads TGTGCCAGCTCACCACCTTGGGGACAGGGAACCTACGAGCAGTACTTC. This gives the protein CASSPPWGQGTYEQYF. The V and J genes are TRBV18 and TRBJ2-7, with 9 bases fitting TRBD1. The CDR3 spans 16 residues. Germline loops: CDR1 KGHSH, CDR2 LQKENI. V trimming: 0 bases; J trimming: 2 bases; junction bases outside the gene matches: 5.